The entry below gives a single T cell receptor (beta chain) sequence along with its context. Antigen specificity is unknown. The sample originates from a study of shared clonotypes between healthy human individuals. Points from the study as a whole: The study drew on few donors, limiting represented genetic and exposure-history diversity.

Using immunoSEQ multiplex PCR, the repertoire was profiled, and TCRdb retains in-frame clones only, with some absent. Here the sample spans around 500,000 clones, about four fifths being singletons. The sequence was collected from a woman aged 40-49 years in good health. Some clones in this sample may be carry-over from other donors' samples. Input material: PBMCs.

The CDR3: CASSPVGGAEQPQHF. The DNA for the CDR3 is TGTGCCAGCAGCCCCGTCGGGGGGGCAGAACAGCCCCAGCATTTT. The genes are TRBV7-9 and TRBJ1-5; D may be TRBD1 (6 bases). Germline V CDR1 and CDR2: SEHNR, FQNEAQ (reference sequence). V was pared by 5 bases and J by 7 bases, with 18 bases between. The CDR3 covers 15 residues.